Given below is one T cell receptor (beta chain) in context. Its specificity is not known. This sample stems from a study of radiotherapy plus CTLA-4 blockade in lung cancer. Germline CDR1 SGHAT, CDR2 FQNNGV. V lost 6 bases and J 5 bases, leaving 13 bases between the germline ends. CDR3 length equals 14 residues. Only in-frame clones appear in the TCRdb table, and some are missing; sequencing was by immunoSEQ multiplex PCR. The sample consists of 75,000 to 100,000 clones, approximately 86% of them appearing once. Broader study findings: In blood, early T cell clone dynamics reportedly predicted response best, together with interferon-beta. There was expansion of tumor-derived TCR clones in blood after radiotherapy plus ipilimumab.

Sequenced here: peripheral blood, sampled from a patient treated with radiotherapy plus ipilimumab. The receptor was isolated from a human donor with non-small cell lung cancer that progressed on radiotherapy plus ipilimumab. V usage is TRBV11-2 and J usage is TRBJ2-2; D may be TRBD2 (6 bases). CDR3 sequence (DNA): TGTGCCAGCAGATCGACTAGAGGGACCGGGGAGCTGTTTTTT. It is translated as CASRSTRGTGELFF.